The following is a T cell receptor (beta chain) sequence with its context. Its antigen is not known. The data originate from a study of vaccination effects on CD4 cells after COVID-19. Turning to the study itself: Participants completed two doses of the BNT162b2 or mRNA-1273 vaccine.

The CDR3 runs 17 residues. Germline CDR1 reads LGHDT; CDR2 reads YNNKEL (reference sequence). Trimming cost V 3 bases and J 15 bases; bases outside gene matches: 20. An approximately 10-day culture period preceded the isolation of CD4+ T cells. Here immunoSEQ multiplex PCR was the method, and the copy in TCRdb shows in-frame clones only, minus some. The table records under 30,000 clones, more than 55% of them present only once. Whole-study results and caveats: Substantial clonal contraction characterized both infection- and vaccine-induced clones late after vaccination.

This sample comprised CD4+ T cells from PBMCs cultured without peptide, obtained before COVID-19 vaccination. This receptor was obtained from a human donor who received a COVID-19 vaccine. J is TRBJ2-1 and V is TRBV3-1 (or the pseudogene TRBV3-2), with 10 bases matching TRBD2. CDR3 coding DNA: TGTGCCAGCAGCCAGGGTAGTACGAGTCTAGCGGGAGTTTCTCCGTTCTTC. Translated: CASSQGSTSLAGVSPFF.